This T cell receptor beta chain was recorded in a study of blood T cell repertoires in COVID-19. Whole-study context: COVID-19 samples collected from the United States, Italy and Spain covered acute and convalescent phases. T cells, B-cell-depleted T cells, or PBMCs provided the cDNA or gDNA that served as material.

Source study methods: Reference gene primer amplification gave estimated nucleated cell counts. Produced via immunoSEQ multiplex PCR; TCRdb's table is partial and in-frame only. That table supplies the V and J calls and clone size; D and trimming were determined from the DNA. The sample includes over 130,000 clones, 77% of them seen just once. This CDR3 has 14 amino acids. Germline V lookup: CDR1 SGHNT, CDR2 YENEEA. Trimming removed 5 bases from V and 2 bases from J, with 9 bases in between. The sequenced material came from peripheral blood. The V call is TRBV11-3, the J call TRBJ2-2, with D uncertain. The origin of this receptor is a woman aged 45-65 years with active or convalescent COVID-19. The CDR3 DNA sequence: TGTGCCAGCAGCCTCAGACTCAACACCGGGGAGCTGTTTTTT. Translated: CASSLRLNTGELFF. The full variable domain, with the rest looked up from reference TRBV11-3 and TRBJ2-2, is EAGVVQSPRYKIIEKKQPVAFWCNPISGHNTLYWYLQNLGQGPELLIRYENEEAVDDSQLPKDRFSAERLKGVDSTLKIQPAELGDSAVYLCASSLRLNTGELFFGEGSRLTVL.